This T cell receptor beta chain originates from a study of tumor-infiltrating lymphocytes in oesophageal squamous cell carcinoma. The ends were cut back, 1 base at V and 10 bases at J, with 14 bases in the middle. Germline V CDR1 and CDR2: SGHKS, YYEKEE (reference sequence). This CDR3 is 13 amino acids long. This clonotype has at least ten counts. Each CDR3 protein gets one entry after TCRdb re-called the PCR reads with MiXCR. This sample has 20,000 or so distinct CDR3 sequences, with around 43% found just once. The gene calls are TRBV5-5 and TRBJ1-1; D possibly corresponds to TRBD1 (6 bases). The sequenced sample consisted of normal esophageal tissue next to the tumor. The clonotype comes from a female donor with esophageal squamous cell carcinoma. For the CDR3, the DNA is TGTGCCAGCAGCTTGAACAGGGCCACGCGAGCTTTCTTT. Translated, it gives CASSLNRATRAFF.